This T cell receptor beta chain was captured in a study of shared clonotypes between healthy human individuals. TCRdb's table, derived via immunoSEQ multiplex PCR, lists solely in-frame clones and lacks some. In the table there are around 2.1 million clones, 95% of which are singletons. Sequencing was done on a sample of naive CD4+ T cells sorted from blood. Subset indicated: CD45RA+ positively selected. This sequence was found in a man between 18 and 29 years old in good health.

Written as DNA, the CDR3 is TGTGCCAGCAGCTCGGTACAGGGGTCCCGAGGTAGCACAGATACGCAGTATTTT. It yields the protein CASSSVQGSRGSTDTQYF. The chain employs TRBV11-1 and TRBJ2-3, with TRBD1 matching 7 bases. This CDR3 has 18 amino acids. The J segment lost 0 bases and the V segment lost 4 bases, leaving 13 bases of the junction unmatched. Per the germline V gene, CDR1 is SGHAT and CDR2 is FQDESV (reference sequence). Filled out from reference TRBV11-1 and TRBJ2-3, the complete variable domain reads EAEVAQSPRYKITEKSQAVAFWCDPISGHATLYWYRQILGQGPELLVQFQDESVVDDSQLPKDRFSAERLKGVDSTLKIQPAELGDSAMYLCASSSVQGSRGSTDTQYFGPGTRLTVL.